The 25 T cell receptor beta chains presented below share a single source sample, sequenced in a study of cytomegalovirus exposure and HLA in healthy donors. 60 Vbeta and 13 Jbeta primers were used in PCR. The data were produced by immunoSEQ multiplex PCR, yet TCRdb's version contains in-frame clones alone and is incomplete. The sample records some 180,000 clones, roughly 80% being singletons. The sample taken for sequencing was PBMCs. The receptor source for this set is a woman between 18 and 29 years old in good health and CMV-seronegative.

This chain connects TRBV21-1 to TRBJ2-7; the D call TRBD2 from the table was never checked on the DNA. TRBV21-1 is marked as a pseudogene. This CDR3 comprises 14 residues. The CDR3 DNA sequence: TGTGCCAGCATCCGTAGCGGGAGCTCCTACGAGCAGTACTTC. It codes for CASIRSGSSYEQYF.

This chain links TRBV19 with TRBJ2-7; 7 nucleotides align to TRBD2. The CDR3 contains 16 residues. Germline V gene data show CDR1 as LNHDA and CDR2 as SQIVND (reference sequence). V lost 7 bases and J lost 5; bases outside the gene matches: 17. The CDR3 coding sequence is TGTGCCAGTATTAAAACGGGTGGCGGGAGTGTGAACGAGCAGTACTTC. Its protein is CASIKTGGGSVNEQYF.

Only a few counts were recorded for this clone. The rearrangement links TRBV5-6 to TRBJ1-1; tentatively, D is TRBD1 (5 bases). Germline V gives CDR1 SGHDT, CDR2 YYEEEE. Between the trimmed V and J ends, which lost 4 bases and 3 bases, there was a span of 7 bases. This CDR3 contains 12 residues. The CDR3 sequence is CASSDRYTEAFF. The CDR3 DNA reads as TGTGCCAGCAGCGACAGATACACTGAAGCTTTCTTT.

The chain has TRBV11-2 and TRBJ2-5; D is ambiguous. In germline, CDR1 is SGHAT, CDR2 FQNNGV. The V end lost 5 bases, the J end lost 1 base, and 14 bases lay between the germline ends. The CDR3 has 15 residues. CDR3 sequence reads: CASSARYNPQETQYF. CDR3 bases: TGTGCCAGCAGCGCAAGATACAACCCCCAAGAGACCCAGTACTTC.

As DNA, the CDR3 is TGTGCCAGCAGTTTGGCAGGGGGGACCGATCAGCCCCAGCATTTT. Translated: CASSLAGGTDQPQHF. The V gene is TRBV28, the J gene TRBJ1-5; 7 bases are a match to TRBD1. The CDR3 runs to 15 residues. V shed 3 bases and J 5 bases; nucleotides not matched to a gene: 7. CDR1 is MDHEN and CDR2 is SYDVKM in the germline V gene.

The DNA for the CDR3 is TGTGCCAGCAGCTTTAGCGGGGGGTCTCAAGAGACCCAGTACTTC. This sequence encodes CASSFSGGSQETQYF. The V call is TRBV11-2, the J call TRBJ2-5; 10 bases are a match to TRBD2. The trim removed 3 bases at V and 2 bases at J, leaving 3 bases unmatched. The length of the CDR3 is 15 residues. The germline gives CDR1 SGHAT, CDR2 FQNNGV.

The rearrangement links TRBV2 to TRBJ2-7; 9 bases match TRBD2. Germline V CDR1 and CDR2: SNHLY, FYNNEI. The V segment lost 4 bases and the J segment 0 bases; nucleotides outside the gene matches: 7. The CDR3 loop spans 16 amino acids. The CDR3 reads CASSGDLAGSSYEQYF. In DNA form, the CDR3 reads TGTGCCAGCAGTGGGGATCTAGCGGGAAGCTCCTACGAGCAGTACTTC.

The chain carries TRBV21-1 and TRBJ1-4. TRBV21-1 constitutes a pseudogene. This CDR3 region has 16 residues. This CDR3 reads CASSIGGPLTNEKLFF. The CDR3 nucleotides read TGTGCCAGCAGCATCGGGGGGCCCCTTACTAATGAAAAACTGTTTTTT.

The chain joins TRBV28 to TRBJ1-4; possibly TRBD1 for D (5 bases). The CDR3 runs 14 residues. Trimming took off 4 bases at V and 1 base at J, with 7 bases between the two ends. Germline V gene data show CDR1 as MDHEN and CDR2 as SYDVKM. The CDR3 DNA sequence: TGTGCCAGCAGTTCGGGGGGAACTAATGAAAAACTGTTTTTT. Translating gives CASSSGGTNEKLFF.

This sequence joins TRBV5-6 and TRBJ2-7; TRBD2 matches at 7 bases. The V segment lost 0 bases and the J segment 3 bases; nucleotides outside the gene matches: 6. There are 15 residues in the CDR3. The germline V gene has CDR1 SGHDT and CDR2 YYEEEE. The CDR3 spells CASSLGGGRFYEQYV. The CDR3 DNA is TGTGCCAGCAGCTTGGGGGGGGGACGGTTCTACGAGCAGTACGTC.

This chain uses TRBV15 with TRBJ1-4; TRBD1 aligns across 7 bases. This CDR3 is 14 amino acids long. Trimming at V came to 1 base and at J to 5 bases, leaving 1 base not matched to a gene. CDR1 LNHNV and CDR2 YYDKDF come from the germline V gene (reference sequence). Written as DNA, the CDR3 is TGTGCCACCAGCAGAGTCAGGGGGAATGAAAAACTGTTTTTT. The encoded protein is CATSRVRGNEKLFF.

CDR3 sequence reads: CASSQNLLAGGYEQYF. For the CDR3, the DNA is TGCGCCAGCAGCCAAAACCTACTAGCGGGAGGGTACGAGCAGTACTTC. The rearrangement joins TRBV5-1 to TRBJ2-7; 13 bases map to TRBD2. This CDR3 is built from 16 residues. The V and J ends lost 4 bases and 4 bases, in that order; junction bases with no gene match: 8. Germline loops: CDR1 SGHRS, CDR2 YFSETQ.

The CDR3 spells CASSLVPYNEQFF. CDR3 DNA: TGTGCCAGCAGCTTAGTCCCGTACAATGAGCAGTTCTTC. The chain couples TRBV7-2 to TRBJ2-1; D is ambiguous. CDR1 and CDR2 (germline): SGHTA, FQGNSA. There are 13 residues in the CDR3. Trimming took 1 base from V and 4 from J, leaving 5 bases between them.

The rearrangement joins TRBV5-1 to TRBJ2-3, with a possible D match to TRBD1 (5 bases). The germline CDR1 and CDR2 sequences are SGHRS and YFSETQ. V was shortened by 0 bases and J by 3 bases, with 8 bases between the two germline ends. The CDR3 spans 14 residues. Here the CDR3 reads CASSLVRETDTQYF. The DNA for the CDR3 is TGCGCCAGCAGCTTGGTCAGGGAAACAGATACGCAGTATTTT.

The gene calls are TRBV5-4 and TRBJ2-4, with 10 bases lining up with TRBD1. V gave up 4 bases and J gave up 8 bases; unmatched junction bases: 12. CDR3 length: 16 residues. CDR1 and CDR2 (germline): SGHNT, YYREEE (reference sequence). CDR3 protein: CASSKGTGVIGDIQYF. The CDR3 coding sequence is TGTGCCAGCAGCAAAGGGACAGGGGTGATAGGGGACATTCAGTACTTC.

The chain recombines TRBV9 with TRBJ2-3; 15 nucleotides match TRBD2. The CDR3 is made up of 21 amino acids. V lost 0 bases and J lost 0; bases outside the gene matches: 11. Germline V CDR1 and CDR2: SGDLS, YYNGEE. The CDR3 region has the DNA TGTGCCAGCAGCGTAGAGGGGACTAGCGGGAGGCCCAGGGGGAGCACAGATACGCAGTATTTT. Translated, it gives CASSVEGTSGRPRGSTDTQYF.

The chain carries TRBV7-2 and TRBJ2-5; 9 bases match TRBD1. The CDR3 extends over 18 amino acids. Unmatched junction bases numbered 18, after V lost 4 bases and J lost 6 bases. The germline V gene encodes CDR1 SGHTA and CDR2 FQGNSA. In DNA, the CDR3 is TGTGCCAGCAGCTCAGCACCTACCGGGACAGGGCGTGAAAAGACCCAGTACTTC. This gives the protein CASSSAPTGTGREKTQYF.

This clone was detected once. The DNA of the CDR3 is TGTGCCAGCAGCTTCAGGGGGGCAGCCTACTATGGCTACACCTTC. It specifies CASSFRGAAYYGYTF. The J gene is TRBJ1-2, the V gene TRBV7-9, with 7 bases identical to TRBD1. Germline assignment: CDR1 SEHNR and CDR2 FQNEAQ (reference sequence). The CDR3 covers 15 residues. The J segment lost 3 bases and the V segment lost 3 bases, leaving 7 bases of the junction unmatched.

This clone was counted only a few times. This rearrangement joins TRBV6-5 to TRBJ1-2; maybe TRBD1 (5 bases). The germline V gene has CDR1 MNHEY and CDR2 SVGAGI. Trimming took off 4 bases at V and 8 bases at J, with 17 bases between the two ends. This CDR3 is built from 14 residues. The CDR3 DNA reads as TGTGCCAGCAGTTTCCTAACCCCGACAGACGGCTACACCTTC. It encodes CASSFLTPTDGYTF.

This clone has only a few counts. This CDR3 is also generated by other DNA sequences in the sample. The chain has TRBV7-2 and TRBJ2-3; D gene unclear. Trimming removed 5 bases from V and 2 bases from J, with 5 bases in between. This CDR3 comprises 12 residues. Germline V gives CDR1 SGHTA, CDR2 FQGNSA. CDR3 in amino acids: CASSPYTDTQYF. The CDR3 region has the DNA TGTGCCAGCAGCCCGTACACAGATACGCAGTATTTT.

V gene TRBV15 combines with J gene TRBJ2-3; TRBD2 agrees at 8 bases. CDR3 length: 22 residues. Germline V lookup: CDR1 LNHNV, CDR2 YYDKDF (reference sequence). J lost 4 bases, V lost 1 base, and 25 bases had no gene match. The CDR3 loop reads CATSRAIETLAGSPLGPDTQYF. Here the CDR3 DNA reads TGTGCCACCAGCAGAGCCATAGAGACGCTAGCGGGTTCACCTCTGGGGCCAGATACGCAGTATTTT.

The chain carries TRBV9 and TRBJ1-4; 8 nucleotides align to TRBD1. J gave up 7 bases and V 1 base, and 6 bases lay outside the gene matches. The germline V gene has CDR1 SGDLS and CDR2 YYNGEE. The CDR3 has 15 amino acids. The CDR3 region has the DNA TGTGCCAGCAGCGTACAGGGGGCGAAAGGTGAAAAACTGTTTTTT. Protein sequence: CASSVQGAKGEKLFF.

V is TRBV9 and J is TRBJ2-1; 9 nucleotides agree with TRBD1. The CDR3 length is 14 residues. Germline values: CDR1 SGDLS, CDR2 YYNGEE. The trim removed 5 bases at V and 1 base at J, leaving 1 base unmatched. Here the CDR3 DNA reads TGTGCCAGCAGACAGGGGGCGTCCTACAATGAGCAGTTCTTC. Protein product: CASRQGASYNEQFF.

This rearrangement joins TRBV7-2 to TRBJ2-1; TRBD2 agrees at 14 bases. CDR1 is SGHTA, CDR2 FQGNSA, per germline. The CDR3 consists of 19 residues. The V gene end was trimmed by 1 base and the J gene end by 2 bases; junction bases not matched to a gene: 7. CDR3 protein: CASSLDGTSGSGTYNEQFF. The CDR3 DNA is TGTGCCAGCAGCTTAGATGGGACTAGCGGGAGTGGCACCTACAATGAGCAGTTCTTC.

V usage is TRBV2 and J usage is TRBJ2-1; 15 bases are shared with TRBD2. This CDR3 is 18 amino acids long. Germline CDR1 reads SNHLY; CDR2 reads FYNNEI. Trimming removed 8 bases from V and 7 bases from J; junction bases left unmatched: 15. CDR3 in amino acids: CASGRSPGLAGGPNEQFF. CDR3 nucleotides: TGTGCCAGCGGCCGGTCGCCCGGACTAGCGGGAGGGCCGAATGAGCAGTTCTTC.